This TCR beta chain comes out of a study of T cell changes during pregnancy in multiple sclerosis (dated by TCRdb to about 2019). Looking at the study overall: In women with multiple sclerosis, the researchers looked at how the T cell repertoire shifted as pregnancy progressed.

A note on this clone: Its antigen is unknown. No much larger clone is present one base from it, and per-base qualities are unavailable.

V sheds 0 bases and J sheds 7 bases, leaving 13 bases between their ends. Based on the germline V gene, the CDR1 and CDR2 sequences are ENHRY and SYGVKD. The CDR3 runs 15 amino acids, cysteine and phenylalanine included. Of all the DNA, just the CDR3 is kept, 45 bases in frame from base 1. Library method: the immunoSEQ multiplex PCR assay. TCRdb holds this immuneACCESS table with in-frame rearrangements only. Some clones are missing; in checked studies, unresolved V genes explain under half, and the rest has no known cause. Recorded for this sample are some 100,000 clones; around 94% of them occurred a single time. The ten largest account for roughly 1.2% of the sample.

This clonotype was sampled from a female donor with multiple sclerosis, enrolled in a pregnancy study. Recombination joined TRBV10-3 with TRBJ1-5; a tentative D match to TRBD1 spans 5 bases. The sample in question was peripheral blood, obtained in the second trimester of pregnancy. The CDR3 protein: CAISESSQGRQPQHF. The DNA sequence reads TGTGCCATCAGTGAGTCATCGCAGGGCCGGCAGCCCCAGCATTTT.